The present entry profiles one T cell receptor beta chain with its context. Authors' methods: How many nucleated cells were present was estimated from reference gene primer amplification. Method: immunoSEQ multiplex PCR; TCRdb's copy keeps in-frame clones and lacks some. The V and J calls and clone size were taken over from that table, and D and trimming were inferred from the DNA. In the table there are about 89,000 clones, more than 80% of which are singletons. The germline gives CDR1 MGHDK, CDR2 SYGVNS. This CDR3 contains 17 residues. V was pared by 3 bases and J by 8 bases, with 15 bases of the junction left unmatched. This entry is derived from a study of blood T cell repertoires in COVID-19.

V usage is TRBV25-1 and J usage is TRBJ2-1; TRBD2 agrees at 8 bases. Material for sequencing was peripheral blood. This TCR was sampled from a woman older than 75 with acute or convalescent COVID-19. This chain's CDR3 is CASSDPSGSGAGDEQFF. The CDR3 coding sequence is TGTGCCAGCAGTGACCCCTCGGGTAGCGGGGCGGGGGATGAGCAGTTCTTC.